This T cell receptor beta chain was retrieved from a study of blood T cell repertoires in COVID-19. Study information: T cells, B-cell-depleted T cells, or PBMCs provided the cDNA or gDNA that served as material.

The method was immunoSEQ multiplex PCR; TCRdb's version includes in-frame clones alone and lacks a portion of them. This table has under 70,000 clones, roughly 80% appearing once. With 7 bases clipped from V and 7 bases from J, the junction kept 11 bases outside the gene matches. The CDR3 has 15 residues. CDR1 is MNHEY, CDR2 SMNVEV, per germline (reference sequence). This sequence was found in a man aged 55-75 years with acute or convalescent COVID-19. Specimen: peripheral blood. The genes are TRBV27 and TRBJ2-7, with TRBD2 identical over 12 bases. CDR3 sequence (DNA): TGTGCCAGCACTCCTCGACTAGCGGGAGAGAGGGAGCAGTACTTC. This sequence encodes CASTPRLAGEREQYF.